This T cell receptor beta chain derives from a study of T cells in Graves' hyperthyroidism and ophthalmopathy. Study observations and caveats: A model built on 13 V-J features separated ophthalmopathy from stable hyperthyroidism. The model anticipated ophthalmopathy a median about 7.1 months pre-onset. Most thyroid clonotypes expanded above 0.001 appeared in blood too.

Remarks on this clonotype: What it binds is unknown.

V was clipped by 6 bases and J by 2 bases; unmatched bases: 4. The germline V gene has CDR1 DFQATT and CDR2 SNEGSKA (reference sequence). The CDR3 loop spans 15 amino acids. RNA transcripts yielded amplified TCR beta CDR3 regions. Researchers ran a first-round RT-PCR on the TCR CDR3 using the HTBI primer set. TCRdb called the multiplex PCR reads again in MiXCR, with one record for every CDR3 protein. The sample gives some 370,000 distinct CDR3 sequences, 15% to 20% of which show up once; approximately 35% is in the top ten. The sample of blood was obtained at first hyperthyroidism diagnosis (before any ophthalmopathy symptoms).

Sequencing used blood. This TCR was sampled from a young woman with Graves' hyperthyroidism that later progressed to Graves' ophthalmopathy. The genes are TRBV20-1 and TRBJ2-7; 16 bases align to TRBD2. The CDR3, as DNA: TGCAGTGCGGATGGGACTAGCGGGGGGGCCTACGAGCAGTACTTC. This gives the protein CSADGTSGGAYEQYF.